Listed below are T cell receptor beta chains from one sample, sequenced in a study of blood T cell repertoires in COVID-19. Produced via immunoSEQ multiplex PCR; TCRdb's table is partial and in-frame only. Of approximately 300,000 clones listed, 75% to 95% are singletons. Sequencing input: peripheral blood. Every receptor here comes from a woman aged 25 to 39 with COVID-19, enrolled during active disease. CDR3s include the opening cysteine and the closing phenylalanine or tryptophan. The order of the fields is V gene, clone size, CDR3 length, D gene, J gene, CDR3 protein, CDR3 DNA. A D gene is named only where the DNA matches it firmly. Clone size is given for some rows only: seen once, a few or many times, or a class if the clone is expanded.

TRBV5-1	-	13	TRBD1	TRBJ1-4	CASSPGQGEKLFF	TGCGCCAGCAGCCCGGGACAGGGTGAAAAACTGTTTTTT
TRBV25-1	-	14	-	TRBJ1-4	CASSEQGVNEKLFF	TGTGCCAGCAGTGAGCAAGGGGTAAATGAAAAACTGTTTTTT
TRBV6-5	-	11	-	TRBJ1-1	CASGGGDEAFF	TGTGCCAGTGGTGGAGGTGATGAAGCTTTCTTT
TRBV12-3/TRBV12-4	-	13	-	TRBJ1-1	CASSFGGGTEAFF	TGTGCCAGCAGTTTTGGGGGGGGCACTGAAGCTTTCTTT
TRBV20-1	-	11	-	TRBJ1-2	CSALNNYGYTF	TGCAGTGCCTTAAATAACTATGGCTACACCTTC
TRBV28	-	16	TRBD1	TRBJ1-2	CASSYRDSRRVYGYTF	TGTGCCAGCAGTTATCGGGACAGCAGACGGGTCTATGGCTACACCTTC
TRBV29-1	-	14	TRBD2	TRBJ2-5	CSVSSGSILETQYF	TGCAGCGTTTCTAGCGGGAGCATTTTAGAGACCCAGTACTTC
TRBV28	-	16	-	TRBJ1-1	CASSYARVVGGTEAFF	TGTGCCAGCAGTTACGCGAGGGTTGTAGGTGGGACTGAAGCTTTCTTT
TRBV14	once	16	TRBD2	TRBJ2-7	CASSGLAGVGTYEQYF	TGTGCCAGCAGCGGGCTAGCGGGAGTCGGGACCTACGAGCAGTACTTC
TRBV19	-	14	TRBD2	TRBJ2-1	CASSMTSGRSEQFF	TGTGCCAGTAGTATGACTAGCGGGAGGAGCGAGCAGTTCTTC
TRBV20-1	-	14	TRBD1	TRBJ2-5	CSASTGQGEGAQYF	TGCAGTGCTAGTACGGGACAGGGCGAGGGGGCCCAGTACTTC
TRBV5-4	-	16	TRBD2	TRBJ2-5	CASTSKLAGVVETQYF	TGTGCCAGCACCTCCAAACTAGCGGGAGTTGTGGAGACCCAGTACTTC
TRBV15	-	15	TRBD1	TRBJ2-6	CATSARGLGANVLTF	TGTGCCACCAGCGCAAGGGGGCTCGGGGCCAACGTCCTGACTTTC
TRBV5-6	-	15	-	TRBJ1-5	CASSLTGTGNQPQHF	TGTGCCAGCAGCCTGACCGGCACAGGGAATCAGCCCCAGCATTTT
TRBV2	-	16	-	TRBJ2-5	CASSPRLLAGVETQYF	TGTGCCAGCAGTCCCCGGCTACTAGCCGGTGTAGAGACCCAGTACTTC
TRBV5-1	-	15	TRBD2	TRBJ2-1	CASSPGAGEWDEQFF	TGCGCCAGCAGCCCGGGCGCGGGAGAGTGGGATGAGCAGTTCTTC
TRBV28	once	14	-	TRBJ2-5	CASSLSRRGETQYF	TGTGCCAGCAGTTTAAGCCGAAGGGGAGAGACCCAGTACTTC
TRBV5-4	-	12	-	TRBJ2-1	CASSLWRNEQFF	TGTGCCAGCAGCTTGTGGAGGAATGAGCAGTTCTTC
TRBV30	-	13	TRBD1	TRBJ2-7	CAWSYRGIGEQYF	TGTGCCTGGTCCTACAGGGGGATCGGGGAGCAGTACTTC
TRBV5-8	-	13	-	TRBJ2-3	CASRRSSTDTQYF	TGTGCCAGCAGGAGAAGTAGCACAGATACGCAGTATTTT
TRBV3-1/TRBV3-2	-	18	TRBD2	TRBJ2-2	CASSPGDSSGRATGELFF	TGTGCCAGCAGCCCCGGCGATTCTAGCGGGAGGGCGACCGGGGAGCTGTTTTTT
TRBV5-6	-	16	TRBD2	TRBJ2-3	CASSLGVTSATDTQYF	TGTGCCAGCAGCTTGGGGGTGACTAGCGCCACAGATACGCAGTATTTT
TRBV25-1	-	15	TRBD1	TRBJ2-1	CASSVRDSPYNEQFF	TGTGCCAGCAGTGTCCGGGACAGCCCTTACAATGAGCAGTTCTTC
TRBV24-1	-	14	-	TRBJ2-3	CATSDLAGSDTQYF	TGTGCCACCAGTGATTTGGCAGGGTCGGATACGCAGTATTTT
TRBV15	-	14	-	TRBJ2-7	CATSRETGESRTYF	TGTGCCACCAGCAGAGAAACGGGGGAATCCCGTACGTACTTC
TRBV12-3/TRBV12-4	-	12	-	TRBJ1-2	CASRSGGQGYTF	TGTGCCAGCCGGTCGGGAGGGCAGGGCTACACCTTC
TRBV5-1	-	14	-	TRBJ2-7	CASSLTFPSYEQYF	TGCGCCAGCAGCCTGACTTTTCCCTCCTACGAGCAGTACTTC
TRBV7-9	-	16	TRBD1	TRBJ1-1	CASSTRGQAMNTEAFF	TGTGCCAGCAGCACGAGGGGGCAGGCTATGAACACTGAAGCTTTCTTT
TRBV5-5	-	15	TRBD1	TRBJ1-5	CASSLNAGGGQPQHF	TGTGCCAGCAGCTTGAATGCAGGGGGCGGTCAGCCCCAGCATTTT
TRBV6-2/TRBV6-3	-	14	-	TRBJ2-1	CASSYGRTYNEQFF	TGTGCCAGCAGTTACGGGAGAACCTACAATGAGCAGTTCTTC
TRBV7-9	-	15	TRBD2	TRBJ2-2	CASSSGLARIGELFF	TGTGCCAGCAGCTCCGGACTAGCTAGGATCGGGGAGCTGTTTTTT
TRBV4-1	-	14	-	TRBJ1-2	CASSQVPGWYGYTF	TGCGCCAGCAGCCAAGTCCCGGGTTGGTATGGCTACACCTTC
TRBV10-2	-	14	TRBD2	TRBJ2-5	CASSASGSGETQYF	TGCGCCAGCAGCGCTAGCGGGAGCGGGGAGACCCAGTACTTC
TRBV4-3	-	16	-	TRBJ2-1	CASSHFSRTSYNEQFF	TGCGCCAGCAGCCACTTTAGCAGAACCTCCTACAATGAGCAGTTCTTC
TRBV5-4	once	17	TRBD1	TRBJ2-1	CASSLGGASLPRNEQFF	TGTGCCAGCAGCTTAGGGGGCGCGTCACTACCTCGGAATGAGCAGTTCTTC
TRBV27	-	16	-	TRBJ2-1	CASSARSGGGGNEQFF	TGTGCCAGCAGTGCCCGTAGCGGAGGTGGGGGCAATGAGCAGTTCTTC
TRBV7-2	-	12	-	TRBJ1-3	CASSRRGNTIYF	TGTGCCAGCAGCCGGAGAGGGAACACCATATATTTT
TRBV11-2	-	16	TRBD2	TRBJ2-7	CASSKGLAGVSYEQYF	TGTGCCAGCAGCAAGGGACTAGCGGGAGTCTCCTACGAGCAGTACTTC
TRBV6-5	-	15	-	TRBJ1-6	CASNYNFRGDSPLHF	TGTGCCAGCAATTATAACTTTCGGGGGGATTCACCCCTCCACTTT
TRBV7-2	once	14	TRBD1	TRBJ1-2	CASSSSGQDPGYTF	TGTGCCAGCAGCTCATCCGGACAGGACCCGGGGTACACCTTC
TRBV10-3	-	16	TRBD2	TRBJ2-3	CAISLSGGSRTDTQYF	TGTGCCATCAGTCTTAGCGGGGGTAGCCGGACAGATACGCAGTATTTT
TRBV4-2	-	14	-	TRBJ1-2	CASSPEGGIYGYTF	TGTGCCAGCAGTCCTGAAGGCGGCATCTATGGCTACACCTTC
TRBV12-3/TRBV12-4	-	13	-	TRBJ1-4	CASKGLTNEKLFF	TGTGCCAGCAAGGGACTGACGAATGAAAAACTGTTTTTT
TRBV29-1	-	12	-	TRBJ2-5	CSAGLYQETQYF	TGCAGCGCCGGACTGTACCAAGAGACCCAGTACTTC
TRBV11-2	-	14	-	TRBJ2-3	CASSTGTVPDTQYF	TGTGCCAGCAGCACCGGGACTGTCCCAGATACGCAGTATTTT
TRBV11-2	few	15	TRBD2	TRBJ2-5	CASSRLAGAPETQYF	TGTGCCAGCAGCCGACTAGCGGGAGCCCCAGAGACCCAGTACTTC
TRBV27	-	14	-	TRBJ1-6	CASSLEGGGSPLHF	TGTGCCAGCAGTTTAGAAGGGGGTGGCTCACCCCTCCACTTT
TRBV18	-	14	-	TRBJ1-1	CASSPNQGNTEAFF	TGTGCCAGCTCACCCAATCAGGGGAACACTGAAGCTTTCTTT
TRBV18	-	16	-	TRBJ2-1	CASSPLGDSSYNEQFF	TGTGCCAGCTCACCCTTAGGCGACAGCTCCTACAATGAGCAGTTCTTC
TRBV5-1	-	14	-	TRBJ2-3	CASSPDAGSDTQYF	TGCGCCAGCAGCCCTGACGCGGGGTCCGATACGCAGTATTTT